This record looks at one T cell receptor beta chain sequence and its context. This CDR3 contains 15 residues. After removal of 4 bases from V and 6 bases from J, the junction contained 11 bases not matched to a gene. Germline values: CDR1 SEHNR, CDR2 FQNEAQ (reference sequence). The data are from a study of blood T cell repertoires in COVID-19. Study-wide context: Sources were T cells, B-cell-depleted T cells, or PBMCs; the material itself was cDNA or gDNA.

Recovery among Cohort 3 donors was established by two negative PCRs, clearance, or symptom resolution. The repertoire was sequenced with immunoSEQ multiplex PCR; TCRdb's copy has only in-frame clones and lacks some. The sample contains fewer than 600,000 clones, roughly 90% of which appear only once. This clonotype was obtained from a woman aged 40 to 50 who had recovered from COVID-19. What was sequenced was PBMCs or T cells enriched from blood (not recorded which). This chain joins TRBV7-9 and TRBJ1-2; 7 bases line up with TRBD1. In DNA form, the CDR3 reads TGTGCCAGCAGCTCAGCAGGGGGATCGATAGATGGCTACACCTTC. Translating it yields CASSSAGGSIDGYTF.